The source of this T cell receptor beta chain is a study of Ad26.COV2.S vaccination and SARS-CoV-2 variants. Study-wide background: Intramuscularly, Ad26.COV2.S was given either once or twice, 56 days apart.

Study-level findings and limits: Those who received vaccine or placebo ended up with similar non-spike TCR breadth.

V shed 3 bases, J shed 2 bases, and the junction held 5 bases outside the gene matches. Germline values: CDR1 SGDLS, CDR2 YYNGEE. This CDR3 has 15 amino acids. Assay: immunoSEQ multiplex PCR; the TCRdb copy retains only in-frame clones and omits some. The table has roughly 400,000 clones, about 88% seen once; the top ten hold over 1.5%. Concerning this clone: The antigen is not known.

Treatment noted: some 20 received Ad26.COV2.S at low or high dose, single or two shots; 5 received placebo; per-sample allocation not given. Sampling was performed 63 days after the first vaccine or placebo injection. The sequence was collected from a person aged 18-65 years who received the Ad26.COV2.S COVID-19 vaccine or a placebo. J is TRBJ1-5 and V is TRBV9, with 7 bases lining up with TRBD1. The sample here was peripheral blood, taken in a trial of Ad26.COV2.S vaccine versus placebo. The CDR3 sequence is CASSGGTVRNQPQHF. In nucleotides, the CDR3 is TGTGCCAGCAGCGGGGGGACAGTTCGCAATCAGCCCCAGCATTTT.